What follows are 30 T cell receptor beta chains derived from one specimen sequenced in a study of regulatory T cells in long-lasting Graves disease. Assembly of TCR beta libraries relied on iRepertoire HTBI primers together with Arm-PCR of CDR3 regions. From the multiplex PCR reads, TCRdb called clonotypes with MiXCR, one entry per CDR3 protein. The data contain approximately 500,000 distinct CDR3 sequences, roughly 21% of them singletons. Time point denoted: persistent/refractory GD, antithyroid drugs over 5 years with positive TRAb. PBMCs were the source of the RNA used for TCR sequencing. Sequenced material: peripheral blood mononuclear cells (PBMCs), taken when the disease was refractory, from a patient treated with antithyroid drugs. Receptors originate from a female donor with Graves disease.

In its sample, this clonotype was seen many times. The chain's CDR3 is CASSRVGTGAEKLFF. The CDR3 DNA sequence: TGTGCCAGCAGCCGGGTCGGGACAGGCGCTGAAAAACTGTTTTTT. V gene TRBV7-2 combines with J gene TRBJ1-4, with TRBD1 matching over 8 bases. There are 15 residues in the CDR3. Trimming took 5 bases from V and 7 from J; bases not matched to a gene: 9. Germline V lookup: CDR1 SGHTA, CDR2 FQGNSA.

This clonotype was seen ten or more times. The J gene is TRBJ2-5, the V gene TRBV7-8; 11 nucleotides match TRBD2. Germline lookup yields CDR1 SGHVS and CDR2 FQNEAQ. The CDR3 length is 21 residues. Germline trimming cut 1 base from V and 5 bases from J; bases unmatched to any gene: 21. The CDR3 bases are TGTGCCAGCAGCTTAGTGATATCTCGAACTAGCGGGAGTTCGGGGACGGAGACCCAGTACTTC. It yields the protein CASSLVISRTSGSSGTETQYF.

This clonotype showed up just a few times. This sequence joins TRBV28 and TRBJ2-7; a weak D match, TRBD1 (6 bases). V was clipped by 4 bases and J by 2 bases, with 12 bases between them. The CDR3 is 14 amino acids. Germline V lookup: CDR1 MDHEN, CDR2 SYDVKM. Here the CDR3 reads CASSYSGTTYEQYF. For the CDR3, the DNA is TGTGCCAGCAGTTATTCCGGGACAACCTACGAGCAGTACTTC.

The V and J genes are TRBV7-6 and TRBJ2-5; the D call may be TRBD1 or TRBD2 (5 bases each). V was clipped by 1 base and J by 5 bases, with 11 bases between them. The V gene's germline CDR1 is SGHVS and CDR2 FNYEAQ. CDR3 length equals 14 residues. CDR3 DNA: TGTGCCAGCAGCTTAGTAGGGACCCGCGAGACCCAGTACTTC. Translation: CASSLVGTRETQYF.

This clonotype was found a few times. The chain recombines TRBV15 with TRBJ1-3; D uncertain. CDR3 size: 14 residues. The V gene lost 0 bases and the J gene lost 1 base, with 4 bases spanning the gap. In germline, CDR1 is LNHNV, CDR2 YYDKDF (reference sequence). The CDR3 region is CATSRDYSGNTIYF. The DNA for the CDR3 is TGTGCCACCAGCAGAGACTATTCTGGAAACACCATATATTTT.

This clonotype was recorded a few times. A read error may account for a junction end that differs from germline. V is TRBV7-2 and J is TRBJ2-7; TRBD2 is a possible D gene (5 bases). The V gene's germline CDR1 is SGHTA and CDR2 FQGNSA. The CDR3 is 15 residues long. The DNA for the CDR3 is TGTGCCAGCAGCTTCCGTCCTAGCTTTTCCTACAAGCAGTACTTC. It encodes CASSFRPSFSYKQYF.

A word on this clonotype: This may come from a read error, since a much larger clone is one base off. No conserved phenylalanine or tryptophan is present at the end of the CDR3, so a read error is the likely explanation. The chain links TRBV4-2 to TRBJ1-2; 7 bases map to TRBD1. CDR1 LGHNA and CDR2 YNFKEQ come from the germline V gene. The CDR3 covers 16 residues. V lost 2 bases, J lost 4 bases, and 10 bases stayed unmatched. Written as DNA, the CDR3 is TGTGCCAGCAGCCAATCAACAGGGGAGGGCTCCTATGGCTACACCCTC. It specifies CASSQSTGEGSYGYTL.

The V call is TRBV5-4, the J call TRBJ2-7, with D perhaps TRBD1 or TRBD2 (6 bases each). The length of the CDR3 is 16 residues. Between the trimmed V and J ends, which lost 3 bases and 9 bases, there was a span of 25 bases. CDR1 SGHNT and CDR2 YYREEE come from the germline V gene (reference sequence). The CDR3 spells CASSSLNTSRGAVQYF. The CDR3 nucleotides read TGTGCCAGCAGCTCTCTAAACACCTCGAGGGGGGCCGTGCAGTACTTC.

This rearrangement joins TRBV7-8 to TRBJ2-6, with 10 nucleotides matching TRBD1. CDR1 is SGHVS and CDR2 is FQNEAQ in the germline V gene. The J segment lost 3 bases and the V segment lost 4 bases, leaving 12 bases of the junction unmatched. The CDR3 length is 19 residues. Here the CDR3 reads CASSSPLGQGERGANVLTF. DNA for the CDR3: TGTGCCAGCAGCTCCCCCCTTGGACAGGGGGAGCGTGGGGCCAACGTCCTGACTTTC.

Ten or more counts support this clonotype. The V call is TRBV27, the J call TRBJ2-7; 7 nucleotides agree with TRBD2. The CDR3 has 15 amino acids. Germline loops: CDR1 MNHEY, CDR2 SMNVEV (reference sequence). The ends lost 3 bases at V and 5 bases at J; junction bases unmatched: 10. The CDR3 loop is CASSLVIAGKDEQYF. DNA of the CDR3: TGTGCCAGCAGTTTGGTAATAGCGGGTAAGGACGAGCAGTACTTC.

This clonotype was seen more than once but under ten times. The chain carries TRBV5-5 and TRBJ2-7; possibly TRBD1 or TRBD2 for D (7 bases each). V was trimmed by 0 bases and J by 7 bases, leaving 17 bases between them. Looked up from germline, CDR1 is SGHKS and CDR2 is YYEKEE (reference sequence). The length of the CDR3 is 15 residues. The CDR3 DNA sequence: TGTGCCAGCAGCTTGGGCGAGACAGGGAGGGAGGAGCAGTACTTC. Protein: CASSLGETGREEQYF.

This clonotype was seen just once. The chain employs TRBV7-2 and TRBJ1-2; no reliable D call. The CDR3 length is 14 residues. The V gene's germline CDR1 is SGHTA and CDR2 FQGNSA. V was pared by 5 bases and J by 4 bases, with 14 bases between. CDR3 sequence reads: CASSPDGIIYGYTF. CDR3 DNA: TGTGCCAGCAGCCCGGACGGAATTATCTATGGCTACACCTTC.

This clonotype showed up many times. The chain has TRBV11-1 and TRBJ2-7; TRBD2 aligns across 14 bases. The germline CDR1 and CDR2 sequences are SGHAT and FQDESV (reference sequence). CDR3 length equals 16 residues. The trim removed 4 bases at V and 4 bases at J, leaving 6 bases unmatched. The DNA of the CDR3 is TGTGCCAGCAGCTCCGGACTAGCGGGAGGCGTTTACGAGCAGTACTTC. Its protein is CASSSGLAGGVYEQYF.

The sample holds many counts of this clonotype. The chain has TRBV6-2 or TRBV6-3 and TRBJ1-4; 7 bases map to TRBD1. CDR3 size: 15 residues. V gave up 7 bases and J gave up 4 bases; unmatched junction bases: 9. Germline loops: CDR1 MNHEY, CDR2 SVGEGT. The CDR3 DNA sequence: TGTGCCAGCACTCCCTCCAGGGGGGATAATGAAAAACTGTTTTTT. This encodes CASTPSRGDNEKLFF.

The J gene is TRBJ1-5, the V gene TRBV7-9, with D possibly being TRBD1 (5 bases). Germline V gene lookup returns CDR1 SEHNR and CDR2 FQNEAQ (reference sequence). With 2 bases removed from V and 2 bases from J, the gap between germline ends came to 10 bases. There are 15 residues in the CDR3. The CDR3 nucleotides read TGTGCCAGCAGCTTATATGAAGGGGGCAATCAGCCCCAGCATTTT. Encoded protein: CASSLYEGGNQPQHF. The full variable domain, rest sourced from reference TRBV7-9 and TRBJ1-5, is DTGVSQNPRHKITKRGQNVTFRCDPISEHNRLYWYRQTLGQGPEFLTYFQNEAQLEKSRLLSDRFSAERPKGSFSTLEIQRTEQGDSAMYLCASSLYEGGNQPQHFGDGTRLSIL.

This clonotype was seen many times. The chain is built from TRBV2 and TRBJ1-3; the match to TRBD1 covers 7 bases. The germline CDR1 and CDR2 sequences are SNHLY and FYNNEI. V trimming: 6 bases; J trimming: 0 bases; junction bases outside the gene matches: 5. This CDR3 has 15 amino acids. CDR3 loop: CASRRAGGSGNTIYF. The CDR3 DNA is TGTGCCAGCAGGAGGGCAGGGGGCTCTGGAAACACCATATATTTT. The complete variable domain, with remaining parts taken from reference TRBV2 and TRBJ1-3, reads EPEVTQTPSHQVTQMGQEVILRCVPISNHLYFYWYRQILGQKVEFLVSFYNNEISEKSEIFDDQFSVERPDGSNFTLKIRSTKLEDSAMYFCASRRAGGSGNTIYFGEGSWLTVV.

This clonotype was detected ten times or more. The chain uses TRBV6-2 or TRBV6-3 and TRBJ1-2; D may be TRBD1 (6 bases). Trimming took off 6 bases at V and 3 bases at J, with 11 bases between the two ends. The CDR3 has 13 residues. Germline lookup yields CDR1 MNHEY and CDR2 SVGEGT. CDR3 residues: CASSEGVYYGYTF. In nucleotides, the CDR3 is TGTGCCAGCAGCGAGGGGGTCTACTATGGCTACACCTTC.

This clonotype was seen a handful of times. The rearrangement joins TRBV3-1 to TRBJ1-1, with a tentative D call TRBD1 (6 bases). V gave up 0 bases and J gave up 4 bases, with 9 bases separating them. Per the germline V gene, CDR1 is LGHDT and CDR2 is YNNKEL (reference sequence). This CDR3 is 14 amino acids long. CDR3 amino acids: CASSQEGGATEAFF. In DNA form, the CDR3 reads TGTGCCAGCAGCCAAGAAGGGGGGGCCACTGAAGCTTTCTTT.

The chain has TRBV27 and TRBJ2-2; 10 positions agree with TRBD2. The J segment lost 4 bases and the V segment lost 7 bases, leaving 9 bases of the junction unmatched. CDR3 length: 16 residues. Germline CDR1 and CDR2: MNHEY and SMNVEV (reference sequence). In DNA form, the CDR3 reads TGTGCCAGCAACCTCCGGGCTAGCGGGGGCACCGGGGAGCTGTTTTTT. Translation gives CASNLRASGGTGELFF.

This clonotype was observed at least ten times. This rearrangement joins TRBV28 to TRBJ1-6, with 7 positions matching TRBD1. J was trimmed by 2 bases and V by 7 bases; bases with no gene match: 11. The V gene's germline CDR1 is MDHEN and CDR2 SYDVKM. There are 17 residues in the CDR3. CDR3 amino acids: CASTGGQRAAYNSPLHF. DNA for the CDR3: TGTGCCAGCACCGGGGGACAGCGGGCTGCCTATAATTCACCCCTCCACTTT.

This clonotype was recorded at least ten times. This chain uses TRBV12-3 or TRBV12-4 with TRBJ1-1; a possible D gene is TRBD1 (5 bases). This CDR3 contains 16 residues. The ends were cut back, 1 base at V and 5 bases at J, with 17 bases in the middle. CDR3 bases: TGTGCCAGCAGTTTAGGGACATTCGGAAGTGGGACTGAAGCTTTCTTT. Encoded protein: CASSLGTFGSGTEAFF.

There are many counts of this clonotype. The chain joins TRBV6-5 to TRBJ2-7; 9 bases match TRBD1. J lost 6 bases, V lost 4 bases, and 7 bases had no gene match. The CDR3 consists of 14 residues. Germline V gene lookup returns CDR1 MNHEY and CDR2 SVGAGI. CDR3 sequence: CASSFRTGAGEQYF. The DNA for the CDR3 is TGTGCCAGCAGTTTCCGGACAGGGGCTGGCGAGCAGTACTTC.

This chain's CDR3 is CASSLAGSSQAETQYF. The CDR3, as DNA: TGCGCCAGCAGCTTGGCCGGCAGTAGTCAGGCGGAGACCCAGTACTTC. V and J are TRBV5-1 and TRBJ2-5; no definite D call. Trimming left V 0 bases short and J 5 bases short, with 17 bases between. The CDR3 loop spans 16 amino acids. Germline V gene data show CDR1 as SGHRS and CDR2 as YFSETQ.

The chain joins TRBV4-1 to TRBJ2-7, with unresolved D. Germline loops: CDR1 MGHRA, CDR2 YSYEKL. The CDR3 length is 11 residues. The V and J ends lost 5 bases and 6 bases respectively, with 8 bases between them. CDR3 amino acids: CASSTRGEQYF. The CDR3, as DNA: TGCGCCAGCAGCACCCGAGGCGAGCAGTACTTC.

This clonotype was detected a few times. The chain is built from TRBV6-5 and TRBJ2-3; D might be TRBD1 (7 bases). Germline-derived CDR1 and CDR2 are MNHEY and SVGAGI. V lost 0 bases and J lost 5, with 15 bases in between. CDR3 length: 16 residues. The CDR3 DNA follows: TGTGCCAGCAGTTACTCGATGGAGGGGGCCGGAGATACGCAGTATTTT. It translates to CASSYSMEGAGDTQYF.

This clonotype was observed at least ten times. This chain connects TRBV28 to TRBJ2-7, with D possibly called TRBD1 or TRBD2 (5 bases each). The germline V gene has CDR1 MDHEN and CDR2 SYDVKM. CDR3 length: 14 residues. V lost 5 bases, J lost 2 bases, and 13 bases lay in between. The chain's CDR3 is CASSPGRLPYEQYF. The CDR3 DNA sequence: TGTGCCAGCAGTCCGGGACGGCTACCCTACGAGCAGTACTTC.

In the case of this clonotype: This may be a read error: a much more frequent sequence differs by one nucleotide. This rearrangement joins TRBV28 to TRBJ1-5; D possibly corresponds to TRBD1 (6 bases). CDR1 and CDR2 (germline): MDHEN, SYDVKM. The CDR3 runs to 12 residues. CDR3 region: CAGREGGQPQHF. The CDR3 coding sequence is TGTGCCGGCAGGGAGGGGGGACAGCCCCAGCATTTT.

This clonotype appeared a few times. The chain couples TRBV9 to TRBJ2-5; 16 bases line up with TRBD2. Germline V CDR1 and CDR2: SGDLS, YYNGEE. The CDR3 is 18 amino acids. Unmatched junction bases numbered 11, after V lost 7 bases and J lost 2 bases. The chain's CDR3 is CASDMGLAGGPDQETQYF. The CDR3 coding sequence is TGTGCCAGCGATATGGGACTAGCGGGGGGGCCCGATCAAGAGACCCAGTACTTC.

This clonotype showed up many times. This sequence joins TRBV7-2 and TRBJ2-2, with a weak D call TRBD2 (6 bases). CDR3 size: 13 residues. CDR1 is SGHTA, CDR2 FQGNSA, per germline. V gave up 6 bases and J gave up 4 bases, with 9 bases separating them. CDR3 DNA: TGTGCCAGCAGTTTCGGGGGCACCGGGGAGCTGTTTTTT. Amino acids: CASSFGGTGELFF. The whole variable domain, remainder taken from reference TRBV7-2 and TRBJ2-2, is GAGVSQSPSNKVTEKGKDVELRCDPISGHTALYWYRQSLGQGLEFLIYFQGNSAPDKSGLPSDRFSAERTGGSVSTLTIQRTQQEDSAVYLCASSFGGTGELFFGEGSRLTVL.

The CDR3 here is CSARADYHFSYEQYF. The CDR3 DNA reads as TGCAGTGCTAGAGCGGACTACCACTTCTCCTACGAGCAGTACTTC. This rearrangement joins TRBV20-1 to TRBJ2-7, with TRBD2 as a possible D gene (6 bases). The CDR3 covers 15 residues. Trimming shortened V by 1 base and J by 0 bases, and 13 bases separated the two germline ends. Per germline, CDR1 DFQATT and CDR2 SNEGSKA (reference sequence).